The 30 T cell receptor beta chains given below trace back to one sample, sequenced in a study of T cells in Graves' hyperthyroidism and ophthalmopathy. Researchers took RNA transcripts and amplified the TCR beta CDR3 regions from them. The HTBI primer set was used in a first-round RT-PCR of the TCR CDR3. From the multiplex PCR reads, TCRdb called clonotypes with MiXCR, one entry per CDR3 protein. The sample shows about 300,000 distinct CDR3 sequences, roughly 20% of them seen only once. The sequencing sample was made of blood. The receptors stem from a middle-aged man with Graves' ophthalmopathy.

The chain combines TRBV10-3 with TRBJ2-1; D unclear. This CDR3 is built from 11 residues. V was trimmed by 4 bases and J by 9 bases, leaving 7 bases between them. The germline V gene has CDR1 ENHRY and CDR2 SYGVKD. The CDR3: CAISGTGEQFF. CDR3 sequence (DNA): TGTGCCATCAGTGGGACGGGTGAGCAGTTCTTC.

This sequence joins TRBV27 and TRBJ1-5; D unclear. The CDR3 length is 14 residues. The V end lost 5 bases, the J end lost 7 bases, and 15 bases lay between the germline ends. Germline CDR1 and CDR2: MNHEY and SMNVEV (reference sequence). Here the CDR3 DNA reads TGTGCCAGCAGTCCTTCAGGACCCGACCAGCCCCAGCATTTT. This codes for CASSPSGPDQPQHF.

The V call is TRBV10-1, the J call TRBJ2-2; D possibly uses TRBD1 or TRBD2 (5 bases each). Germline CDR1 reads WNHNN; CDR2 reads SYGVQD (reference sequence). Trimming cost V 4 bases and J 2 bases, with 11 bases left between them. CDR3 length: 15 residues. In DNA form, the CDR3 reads TGCGCCAGCAGTGGGCCCGGGGCTAACACCGGGGAGCTGTTTTTT. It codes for CASSGPGANTGELFF.

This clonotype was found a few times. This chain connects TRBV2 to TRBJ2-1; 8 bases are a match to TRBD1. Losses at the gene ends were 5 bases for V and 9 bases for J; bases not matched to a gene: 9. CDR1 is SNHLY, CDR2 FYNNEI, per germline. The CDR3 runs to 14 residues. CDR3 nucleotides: TGTGCCAGCAGTATGGACAGGGTAGCGTCTGAGCAGTTCTTC. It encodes CASSMDRVASEQFF.

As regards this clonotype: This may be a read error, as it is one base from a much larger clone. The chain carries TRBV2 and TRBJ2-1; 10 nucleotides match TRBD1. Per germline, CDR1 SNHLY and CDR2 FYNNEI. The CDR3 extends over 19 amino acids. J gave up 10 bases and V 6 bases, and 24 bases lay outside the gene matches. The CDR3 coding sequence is TGTGCCAGCAGCTCTATTATCGACACCGGGACAGGGGACGACTACGAGCAGTTCTTC. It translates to CASSSIIDTGTGDDYEQFF.

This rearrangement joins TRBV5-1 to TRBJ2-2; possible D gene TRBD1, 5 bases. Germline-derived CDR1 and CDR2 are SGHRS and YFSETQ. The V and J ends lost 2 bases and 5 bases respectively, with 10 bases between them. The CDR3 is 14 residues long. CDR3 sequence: CASSLQDPTGELFF. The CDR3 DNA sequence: TGCGCCAGCAGCTTACAGGACCCAACCGGGGAGCTGTTTTTT.

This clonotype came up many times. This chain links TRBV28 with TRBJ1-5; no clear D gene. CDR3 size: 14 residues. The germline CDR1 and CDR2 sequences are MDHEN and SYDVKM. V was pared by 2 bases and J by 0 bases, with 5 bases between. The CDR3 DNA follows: TGTGCCAGCAGTTTACTAGATAGCAATCAGCCCCAGCATTTT. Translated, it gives CASSLLDSNQPQHF. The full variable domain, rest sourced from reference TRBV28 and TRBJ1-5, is DVKVTQSSRYLVKRTGEKVFLECVQDMDHENMFWYRQDPGLGLRLIYFSYDVKMKEKGDIPEGYSVSREKKERFSLILESASTNQTSMYLCASSLLDSNQPQHFGDGTRLSIL.

CDR3 sequence (DNA): TGCGCCAGCAGCTTATCTCGACAGGTAGCGGAGACCCAGTACTTC. This gives the protein CASSLSRQVAETQYF. The chain combines TRBV5-1 with TRBJ2-5, with a weak D call TRBD1 (6 bases). Germline values: CDR1 SGHRS, CDR2 YFSETQ. V was trimmed by 2 bases and J by 5 bases, leaving 16 bases between them. The CDR3 has 15 amino acids.

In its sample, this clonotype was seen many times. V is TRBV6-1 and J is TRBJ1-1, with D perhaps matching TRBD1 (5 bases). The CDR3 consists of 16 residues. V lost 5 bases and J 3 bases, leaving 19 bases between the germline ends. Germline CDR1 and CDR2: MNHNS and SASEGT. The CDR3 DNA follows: TGTGCCAGCAGTTGGGGACGGCGAACAAGGGACACTGAAGCTTTCTTT. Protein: CASSWGRRTRDTEAFF.

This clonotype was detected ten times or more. CDR3 region: CSARPGLLTEAFF. In DNA form, the CDR3 reads TGCAGTGCTAGACCGGGGCTACTTACTGAAGCTTTCTTT. The V call is TRBV20-1, the J call TRBJ1-1; D possibly corresponds to TRBD1 (5 bases). Per germline, CDR1 DFQATT and CDR2 SNEGSKA (reference sequence). V dropped 2 bases and J dropped 5 bases, with 12 bases sitting between them. This CDR3 is built from 13 residues.

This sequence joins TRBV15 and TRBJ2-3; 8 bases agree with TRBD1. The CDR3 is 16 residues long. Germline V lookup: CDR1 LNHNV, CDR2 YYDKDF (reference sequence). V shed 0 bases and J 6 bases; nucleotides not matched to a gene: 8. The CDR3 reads CATSRDLGRGPDTQYF. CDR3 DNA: TGTGCCACCAGCAGAGATTTGGGCAGGGGGCCCGATACGCAGTATTTT.

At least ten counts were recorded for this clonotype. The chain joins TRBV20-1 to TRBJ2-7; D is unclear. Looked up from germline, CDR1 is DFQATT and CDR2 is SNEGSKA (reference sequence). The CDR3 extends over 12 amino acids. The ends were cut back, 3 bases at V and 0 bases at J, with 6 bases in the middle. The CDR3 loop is CSARADSYEQYF. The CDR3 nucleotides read TGCAGTGCTAGGGCGGACTCCTACGAGCAGTACTTC.

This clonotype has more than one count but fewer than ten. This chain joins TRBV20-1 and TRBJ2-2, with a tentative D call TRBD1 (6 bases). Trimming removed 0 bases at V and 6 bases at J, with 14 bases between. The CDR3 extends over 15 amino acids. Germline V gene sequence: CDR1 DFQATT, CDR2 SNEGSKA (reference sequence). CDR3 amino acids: CSARDRQGYPGELFF. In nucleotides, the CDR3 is TGCAGTGCTAGAGATAGGCAGGGGTACCCCGGGGAGCTGTTTTTT.

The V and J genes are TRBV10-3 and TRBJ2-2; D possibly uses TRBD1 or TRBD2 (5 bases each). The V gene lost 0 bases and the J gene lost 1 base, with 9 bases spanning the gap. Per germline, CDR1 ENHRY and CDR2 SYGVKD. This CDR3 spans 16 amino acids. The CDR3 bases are TGTGCCATCAGTGAGTCAACAGGACTGAACACCGGGGAGCTGTTTTTT. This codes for CAISESTGLNTGELFF.

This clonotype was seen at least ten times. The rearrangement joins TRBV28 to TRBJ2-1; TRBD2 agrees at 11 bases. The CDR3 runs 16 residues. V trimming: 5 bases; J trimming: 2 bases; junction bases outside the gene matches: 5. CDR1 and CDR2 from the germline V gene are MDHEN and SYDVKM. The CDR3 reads CASSVTSGTTYNEQFF. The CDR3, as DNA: TGTGCCAGCAGTGTGACTAGCGGGACCACCTACAATGAGCAGTTCTTC.

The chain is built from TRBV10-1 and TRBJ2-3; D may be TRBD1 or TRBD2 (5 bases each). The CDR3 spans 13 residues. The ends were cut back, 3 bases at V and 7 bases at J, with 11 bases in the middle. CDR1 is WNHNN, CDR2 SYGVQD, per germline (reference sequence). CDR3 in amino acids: CASSDGAGNTQYF. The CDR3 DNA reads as TGCGCCAGCAGTGACGGGGCTGGGAATACGCAGTATTTT.

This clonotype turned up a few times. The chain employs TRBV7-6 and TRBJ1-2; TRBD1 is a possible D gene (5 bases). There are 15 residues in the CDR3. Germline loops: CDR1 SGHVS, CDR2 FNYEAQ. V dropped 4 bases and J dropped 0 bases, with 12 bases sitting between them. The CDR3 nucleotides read TGTGCCAGCAGCTACCGGGACGGAGCTAACTATGGCTACACCTTC. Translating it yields CASSYRDGANYGYTF.

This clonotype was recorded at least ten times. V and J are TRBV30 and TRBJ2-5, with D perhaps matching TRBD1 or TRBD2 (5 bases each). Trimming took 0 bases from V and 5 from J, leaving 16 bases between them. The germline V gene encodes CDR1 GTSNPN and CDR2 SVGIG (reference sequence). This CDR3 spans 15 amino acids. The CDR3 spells CAWSVGTGQVETQYF. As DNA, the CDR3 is TGTGCCTGGAGTGTAGGTACGGGGCAGGTTGAGACCCAGTACTTC.

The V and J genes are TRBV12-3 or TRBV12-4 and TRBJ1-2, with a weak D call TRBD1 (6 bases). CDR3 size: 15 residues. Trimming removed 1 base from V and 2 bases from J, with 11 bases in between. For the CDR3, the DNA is TGTGCCAGCAGTTTAGGGGCGGGACACAACTATGGCTACACCTTC. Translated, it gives CASSLGAGHNYGYTF.

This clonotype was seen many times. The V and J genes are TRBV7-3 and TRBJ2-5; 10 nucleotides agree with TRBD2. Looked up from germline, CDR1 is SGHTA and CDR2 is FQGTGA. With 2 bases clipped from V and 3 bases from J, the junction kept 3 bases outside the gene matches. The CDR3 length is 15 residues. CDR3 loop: CASSLSGLAKETQYF. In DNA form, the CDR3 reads TGTGCCAGCAGCTTATCGGGACTAGCGAAAGAGACCCAGTACTTC.

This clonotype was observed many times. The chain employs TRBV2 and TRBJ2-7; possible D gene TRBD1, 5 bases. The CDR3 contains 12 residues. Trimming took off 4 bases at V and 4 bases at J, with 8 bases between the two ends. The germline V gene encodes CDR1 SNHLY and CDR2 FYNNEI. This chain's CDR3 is CASSGKGYEQYF. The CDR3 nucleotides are TGTGCCAGCAGTGGAAAGGGGTACGAGCAGTACTTC.

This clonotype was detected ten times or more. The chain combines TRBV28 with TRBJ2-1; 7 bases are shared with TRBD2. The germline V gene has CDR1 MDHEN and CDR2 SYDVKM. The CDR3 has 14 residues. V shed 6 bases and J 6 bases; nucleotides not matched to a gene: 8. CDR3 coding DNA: TGTGCCAGCAGACCCCCGGGGGAGGGCAATGAGCAGTTCTTC. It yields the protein CASRPPGEGNEQFF.

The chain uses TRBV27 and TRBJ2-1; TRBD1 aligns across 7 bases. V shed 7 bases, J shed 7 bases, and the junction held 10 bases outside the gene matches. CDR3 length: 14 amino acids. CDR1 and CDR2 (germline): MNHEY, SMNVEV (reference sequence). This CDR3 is CASKATGRTNEQFF. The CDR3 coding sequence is TGTGCCAGCAAGGCGACAGGGCGGACAAATGAGCAGTTCTTC.

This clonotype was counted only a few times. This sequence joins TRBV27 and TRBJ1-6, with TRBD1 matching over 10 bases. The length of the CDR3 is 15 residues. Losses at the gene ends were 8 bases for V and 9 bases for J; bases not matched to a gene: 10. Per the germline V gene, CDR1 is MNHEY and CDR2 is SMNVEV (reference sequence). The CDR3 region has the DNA TGTGCCAGCCTCCGGGACAGGGGATCCAGTTCACCCCTCCACTTT. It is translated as CASLRDRGSSSPLHF.

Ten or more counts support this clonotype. DNA of the CDR3: TGTGCCAGCAGTCGTGACAGGGTGGGTAACGAGCAGTACTTC. Amino acid sequence: CASSRDRVGNEQYF. The chain has TRBV28 and TRBJ2-7; 7 nucleotides agree with TRBD1. The CDR3 totals 14 residues. Germline assignment: CDR1 MDHEN and CDR2 SYDVKM. The ends lost 5 bases at V and 5 bases at J; junction bases unmatched: 9.

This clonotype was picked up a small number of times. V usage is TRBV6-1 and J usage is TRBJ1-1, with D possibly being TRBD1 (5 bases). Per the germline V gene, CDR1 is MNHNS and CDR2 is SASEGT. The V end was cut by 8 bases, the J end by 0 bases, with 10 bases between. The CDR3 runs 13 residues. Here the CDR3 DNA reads TGTGCCAGCCAGGGATCAATGAACACTGAAGCTTTCTTT. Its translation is CASQGSMNTEAFF.

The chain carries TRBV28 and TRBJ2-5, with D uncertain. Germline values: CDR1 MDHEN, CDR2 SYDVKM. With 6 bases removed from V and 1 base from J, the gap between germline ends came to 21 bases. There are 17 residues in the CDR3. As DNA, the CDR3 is TGTGCCAGCAGCCCCCCTAGAGAAAGACGGATCCAAGAGACCCAGTACTTC. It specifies CASSPPRERRIQETQYF.

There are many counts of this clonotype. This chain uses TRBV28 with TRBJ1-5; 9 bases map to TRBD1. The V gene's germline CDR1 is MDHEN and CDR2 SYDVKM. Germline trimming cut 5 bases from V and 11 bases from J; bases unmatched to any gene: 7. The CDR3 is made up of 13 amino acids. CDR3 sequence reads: CASSGQGLWAQHF. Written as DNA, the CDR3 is TGTGCCAGCAGTGGACAGGGGTTGTGGGCCCAGCATTTT.

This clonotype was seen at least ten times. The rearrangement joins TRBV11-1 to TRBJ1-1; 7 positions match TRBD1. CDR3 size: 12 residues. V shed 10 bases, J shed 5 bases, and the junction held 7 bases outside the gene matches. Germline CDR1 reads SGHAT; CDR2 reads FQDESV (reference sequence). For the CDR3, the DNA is TGTGCCACCAAGAAGACAGGGACTGAAGCTTTCTTT. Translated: CATKKTGTEAFF.

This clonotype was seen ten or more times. In DNA form, the CDR3 reads TGTGCCAGCAGTCGATGGACTAGCGGCACAGATACGCAGTATTTT. It translates to CASSRWTSGTDTQYF. The V call is TRBV27, the J call TRBJ2-3, with TRBD2 identical over 9 bases. The V segment lost 5 bases and the J segment 1 base; nucleotides outside the gene matches: 4. The V gene's germline CDR1 is MNHEY and CDR2 SMNVEV (reference sequence). The CDR3 is made up of 15 amino acids.